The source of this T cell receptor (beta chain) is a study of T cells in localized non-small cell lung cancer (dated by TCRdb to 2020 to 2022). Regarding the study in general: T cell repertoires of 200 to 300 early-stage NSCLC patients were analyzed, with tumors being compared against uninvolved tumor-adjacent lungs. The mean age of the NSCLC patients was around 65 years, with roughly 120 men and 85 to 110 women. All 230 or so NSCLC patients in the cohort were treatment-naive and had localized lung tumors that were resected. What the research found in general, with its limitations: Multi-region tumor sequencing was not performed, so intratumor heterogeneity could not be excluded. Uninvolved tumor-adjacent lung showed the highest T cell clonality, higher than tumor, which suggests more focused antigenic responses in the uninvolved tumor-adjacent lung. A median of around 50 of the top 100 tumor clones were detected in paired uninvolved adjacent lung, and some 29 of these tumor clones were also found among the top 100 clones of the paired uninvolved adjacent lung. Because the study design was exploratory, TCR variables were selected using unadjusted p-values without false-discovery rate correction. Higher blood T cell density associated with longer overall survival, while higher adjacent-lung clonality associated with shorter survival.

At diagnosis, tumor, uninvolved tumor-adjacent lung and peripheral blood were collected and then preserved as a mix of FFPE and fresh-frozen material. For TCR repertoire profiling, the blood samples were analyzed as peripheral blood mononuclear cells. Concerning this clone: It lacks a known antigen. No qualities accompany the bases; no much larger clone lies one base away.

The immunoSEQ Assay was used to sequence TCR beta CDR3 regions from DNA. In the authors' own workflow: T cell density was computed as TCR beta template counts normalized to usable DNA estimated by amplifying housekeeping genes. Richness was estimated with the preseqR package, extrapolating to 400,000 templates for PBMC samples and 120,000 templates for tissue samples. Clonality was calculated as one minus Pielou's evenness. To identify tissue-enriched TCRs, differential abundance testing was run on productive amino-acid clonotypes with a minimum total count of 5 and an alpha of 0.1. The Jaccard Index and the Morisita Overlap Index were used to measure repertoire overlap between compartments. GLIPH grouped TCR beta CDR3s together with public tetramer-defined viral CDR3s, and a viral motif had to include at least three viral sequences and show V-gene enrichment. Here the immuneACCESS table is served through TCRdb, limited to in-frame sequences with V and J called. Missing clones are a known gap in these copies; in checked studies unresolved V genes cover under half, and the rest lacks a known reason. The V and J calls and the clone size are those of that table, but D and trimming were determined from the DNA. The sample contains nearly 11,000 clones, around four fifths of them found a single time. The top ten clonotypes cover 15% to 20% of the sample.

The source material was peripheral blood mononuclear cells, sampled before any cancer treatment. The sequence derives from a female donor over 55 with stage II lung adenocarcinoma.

The DNA sequence is given as TGTGCCAGCAGCCAGAGGCCCGGGAGAGCAGATACGCAGTATTTT. Translation gives CASSQRPGRADTQYF. The chain is encoded by TRBV2 joined to TRBJ2-3, with a weak D call of TRBD2 (6 bases match). Reading from cysteine to phenylalanine, the CDR3 counts 15 amino acids. The retained sequence is limited to the CDR3, 45 bases, with the frame set at the first base. Trimming at the junction amounts to 6 bases on V and 4 bases on J, and the germline ends lie 17 bases apart. For CDR1 and CDR2, the germline V gene lists SNHLY and FYNNEI.